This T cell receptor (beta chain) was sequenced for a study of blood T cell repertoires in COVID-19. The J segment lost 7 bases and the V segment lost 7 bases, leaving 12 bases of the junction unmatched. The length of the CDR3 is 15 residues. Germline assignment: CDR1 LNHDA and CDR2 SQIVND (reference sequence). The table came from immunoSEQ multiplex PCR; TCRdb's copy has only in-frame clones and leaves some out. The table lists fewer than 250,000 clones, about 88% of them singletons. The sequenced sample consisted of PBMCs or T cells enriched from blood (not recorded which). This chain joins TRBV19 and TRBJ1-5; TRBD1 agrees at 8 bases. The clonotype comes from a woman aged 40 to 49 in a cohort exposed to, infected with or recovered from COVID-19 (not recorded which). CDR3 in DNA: TGTGCCAGTACACCGGGACAGGCTTTAGGACAGCCCCAGCATTTT. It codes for CASTPGQALGQPQHF. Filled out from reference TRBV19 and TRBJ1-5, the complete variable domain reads DGGITQSPKYLFRKEGQNVTLSCEQNLNHDAMYWYRQDPGQGLRLIYYSQIVNDFQKGDIAEGYSVSREKKESFPLTVTSAQKNPTAFYLCASTPGQALGQPQHFGDGTRLSIL.